The rows below give T cell receptor beta chains drawn from one sample of a study of CD8 T cells in Susac syndrome. MiXCR was run by TCRdb on the immunoSEQ multiplex PCR reads, yielding one entry per CDR3 protein. The table records 90,000 to 150,000 distinct CDR3 sequences, around 94% of them present only once. Sequenced input: CD4+ T cells from PBMCs. The receptors here all came from a human donor with multiple sclerosis. Both conserved end residues are part of each CDR3. A D gene is named only where the DNA matches it firmly.

d_gene	v_gene	j_gene	CDR3aa
.	TRBV7-9	TRBJ1-1	CASSLAGGHGGAEAFF
.	TRBV24-1	TRBJ2-3	CATSDPRGTDTQYF
.	TRBV11-2	TRBJ1-5	CASSSGGSQHF
.	TRBV27	TRBJ1-6	CASRTSAGRHNSPLHF
.	TRBV7-9	TRBJ1-6	CASSPDSGSPLHF
TRBD2	TRBV5-1	TRBJ2-2	CASSLGLAGPIRSNTGELFF
.	TRBV5-1	TRBJ2-1	CASSLTSAGNNEQFF
TRBD2	TRBV5-5	TRBJ2-1	CASSLGAAGGEQFF
TRBD1	TRBV18	TRBJ1-1	CASSPVTGNLRDTEAFF
TRBD1	TRBV20-1	TRBJ2-3	CSAPGHRGEVTDTQYF
TRBD2	TRBV11-2	TRBJ2-1	CASSLLAGSSYNEQFF
TRBD1	TRBV6-1	TRBJ2-7	CASMSRDRGPEQYF
.	TRBV12-3/TRBV12-4	TRBJ1-4	CASSLSANEKLFF
TRBD1	TRBV9	TRBJ1-6	CASGGTGDKIYNSPLHF
.	TRBV15	TRBJ2-1	CATSRDRRYNEQFF
TRBD1	TRBV29-1	TRBJ1-1	CSVELGRGGTEAFF
.	TRBV20-1	TRBJ2-7	CSARTQGPYEQYF
.	TRBV6-5	TRBJ2-1	CASSPPGHPYNEQFF
.	TRBV3-1	TRBJ1-1	CASSQGSGIFLF
.	TRBV28	TRBJ2-7	CASSSPGAAYYEQYF
TRBD1	TRBV3-1	TRBJ2-6	CASSPLVGTVTTSGANVLTF
.	TRBV28	TRBJ2-2	CASSFKNTGELVF
.	TRBV29-1	TRBJ1-1	CSVVLTMNTEAFF
.	TRBV30	TRBJ1-3	CAWSEDSPSSGNTIYF
.	TRBV12-3/TRBV12-4	TRBJ1-3	CASRISGNTIYF
TRBD1	TRBV4-3	TRBJ1-1	CASSERRGQGKRTEAFF
.	TRBV28	TRBJ2-3	CASSFAGAISTDTQYF
.	TRBV6-2/TRBV6-3	TRBJ2-1	CASRDRYNEQFF
.	TRBV29-1	TRBJ2-5	CSVGQETQYF
.	TRBV7-9	TRBJ2-7	CASSLVGLRISEQYF
.	TRBV5-1	TRBJ2-1	CASSLAGDSYNEQFF
.	TRBV5-1	TRBJ1-4	CASSFNVAEKLFF
TRBD1	TRBV19	TRBJ1-4	CASGGQAINEKLFF
.	TRBV7-9	TRBJ1-2	CASSLWGSDSQGYGYTF
.	TRBV4-2	TRBJ2-6	CASIQDLGGRGANVLTF
.	TRBV5-1	TRBJ1-2	CASSQAQNPYGYTF
.	TRBV18	TRBJ2-1	CASSPEGFSYNEQFF
.	TRBV6-6	TRBJ1-3	CASSPPYPRGNTIYF
TRBD1	TRBV3-1	TRBJ2-2	CASRDRGRRTGELFF
.	TRBV25-1	TRBJ1-5	CASSASESQPQHF
TRBD2	TRBV6-6	TRBJ2-1	CASSYPHSGGDNEQFF
TRBD1	TRBV5-6	TRBJ2-7	CATHFGQGSYEQYF
.	TRBV4-2	TRBJ2-7	CASSQVQGNEQYF
.	TRBV20-1	TRBJ1-1	CSALSSWGTEAFF
.	TRBV15	TRBJ2-5	CATSRGQPETQYF
TRBD1	TRBV5-1	TRBJ1-1	CASRPTPGTVGTEAFF
.	TRBV4-3	TRBJ1-1	CASSQYNTEAFF
.	TRBV18	TRBJ2-1	CASSPDRSGNKQFF
TRBD1	TRBV27	TRBJ2-5	CASSLWTGGETQYF